This T cell receptor beta chain emerged from a study of neurological immune-mediated disorders (dated by TCRdb to between 2017 and 2020). As for the study more broadly: Peripheral blood TCR-beta repertoires from HTLV-I-associated myelopathy (HAM/TSP) patients, multiple sclerosis patients and healthy controls were compared by UMI-based sequencing. The cohort was made up of 68 subjects, consisting of around 14 HAM/TSP patients, roughly 35 multiple sclerosis patients and 20 healthy controls. Alongside PBMC samples, the set of about 100 TCR-beta libraries contained longitudinal samples, technical triplicates, and paired CD4+ and CD8+ T-cell subsets that had been sorted.

cDNA synthesis used template-switch 5'RACE with a primer carrying a 10-nucleotide random unique molecular identifier tagging each TCR transcript. Over 180 million TCR-beta sequences, covering 15-18 subjects, were produced in each sequencing run. The RNeasy kit was used to extract total RNA. The KAPA Real-time Library Amplification kit was used to amplify TCR-beta VDJ regions with primers targeting the TCR constant region and the 5'RACE anchor. Sample indexes and Illumina adaptors were added in a first PCR, after which library yield was increased in a second PCR. After Ampure bead purification, the TCR product of roughly 650 bp was size-selected on a 2% E-gel SizeSelection system. Before pooling, library quality was assessed on a Bioanalyzer, concentration was determined with Qubit, and library quantification was performed with the Kapa Library Quantification kit. An Illumina HiSeq 2500 was used to sequence the libraries paired-end at 2 x 150 bp. To increase sequence diversity, about 23-32% phiX was spiked into each library pool. As for the original processing: Quality-filtered reads were processed with the UMI-based MiGEC pipeline, and over 80% of raw TCR sequences were removed by the MiGEC pipeline during error correction. IMGT germline references were used for alignment of VDJ genes, and clonotypes were defined by a unique CDR3 amino acid sequence together with V-J genes. Clonal expansion, Shannon diversity and CDR3 relatedness were evaluated with VDJtools (CalcPairwiseDistances, ClusterSamples), while phylogenetic trees were built in CLCbio workbench. A clone was classed as expanded if it had 8 or more unique UMIs, a cutoff based on coefficient-of-variation modelling across technical triplicates. The public reads were run again by TCRdb, first through fastp at Q25 and then through MiXCR, and only productive beta chains were kept. Identical CDR3 proteins give one entry, which carries the most common genes and DNA. TCRdb's processing, not the authors', yielded these V and J calls. The sample table contains tens of thousands of distinct CDR3 sequences; only one count was recorded for approximately 10% of them. The top ten hold around 3.9% of the sample.

This clonotype was recorded at least ten times. This receptor's antigen is unknown. Base qualities are missing; no much larger clone stands one base away. On the study overall, not on this receptor specifically: No identical CDR3 amino acid sequences were shared among expanded clones across subjects, suggesting private TCR-beta repertoires in all groups. The highest TCR clonal expansion was observed in HAM/TSP patients, whereas the lowest was observed in MS patients, even when compared with healthy controls.

For the sorted-subset TCR libraries, the starting material was over 800,000 sorted CD4+ or CD8+ T cells. PBMCs were separated from peripheral blood using Ficoll-Hypaque density gradient centrifugation and then cryopreserved in liquid nitrogen. Paired sorted CD4+ and CD8+ subsets came from healthy controls, HAM/TSP patients and MS patients. V was cut back by 4 bases and J by 0 bases, leaving a gap of 13 bases between them. Taken from the germline V gene, the CDR1 and CDR2 loops are SGHRS and YFSETQ. The CDR3 runs 16 amino acids, cysteine and phenylalanine included. Only CDR3 DNA is held: 48 bases, read in frame from base 1.

Sample: CD4+ T cells from blood. The receptor was derived from a woman aged 30 to 39 with HTLV-1-associated myelopathy (HAM/TSP). The V gene is TRBV5-1 and the J gene is TRBJ1-4; the D gene is perhaps TRBD1, on 6 matching bases. The nucleotide sequence is given as TGCGCCAGCAGCAAAGGGGGGGGGGCAACTAATGAAAAACTGTTTTTT. Its translation is CASSKGGGATNEKLFF.